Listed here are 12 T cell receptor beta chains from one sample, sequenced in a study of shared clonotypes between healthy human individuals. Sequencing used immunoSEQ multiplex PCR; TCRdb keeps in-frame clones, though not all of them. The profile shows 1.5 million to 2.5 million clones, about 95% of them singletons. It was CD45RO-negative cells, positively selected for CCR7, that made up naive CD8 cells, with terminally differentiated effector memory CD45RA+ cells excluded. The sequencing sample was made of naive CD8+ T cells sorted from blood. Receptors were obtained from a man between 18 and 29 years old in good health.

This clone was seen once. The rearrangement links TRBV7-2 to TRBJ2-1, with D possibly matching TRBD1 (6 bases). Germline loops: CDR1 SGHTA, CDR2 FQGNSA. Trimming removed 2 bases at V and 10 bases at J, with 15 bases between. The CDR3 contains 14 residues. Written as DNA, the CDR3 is TGTGCCAGCAGCTTAATCCCGGGACATGAAGAGCAGTTCTTC. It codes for CASSLIPGHEEQFF.

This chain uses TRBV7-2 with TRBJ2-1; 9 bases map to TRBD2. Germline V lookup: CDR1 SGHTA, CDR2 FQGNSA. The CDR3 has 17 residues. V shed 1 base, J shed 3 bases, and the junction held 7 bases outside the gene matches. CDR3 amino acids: CASSLVRLAGLYNEQFF. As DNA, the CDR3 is TGTGCCAGCAGCTTAGTTCGGCTAGCGGGACTCTACAATGAGCAGTTCTTC.

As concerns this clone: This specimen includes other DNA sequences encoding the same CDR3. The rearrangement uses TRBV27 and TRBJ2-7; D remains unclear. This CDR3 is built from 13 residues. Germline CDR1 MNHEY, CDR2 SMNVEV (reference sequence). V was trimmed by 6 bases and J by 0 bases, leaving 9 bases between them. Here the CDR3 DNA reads TGTGCCAGCAGCCGAGGTAGCTCCTACGAGCAGTACTTC. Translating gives CASSRGSSYEQYF.

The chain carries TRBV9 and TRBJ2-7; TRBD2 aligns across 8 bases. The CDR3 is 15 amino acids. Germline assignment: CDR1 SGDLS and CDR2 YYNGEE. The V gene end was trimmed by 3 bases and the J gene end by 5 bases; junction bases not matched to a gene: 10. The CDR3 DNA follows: TGTGCCAGCAGCGCTCGTGGGACTAGAGCGGACGAGCAGTACTTC. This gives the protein CASSARGTRADEQYF. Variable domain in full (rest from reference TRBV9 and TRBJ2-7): DSGVTQTPKHLITATGQRVTLRCSPRSGDLSVYWYQQSLDQGLQFLIQYYNGEERAKGNILERFSAQQFPDLHSELNLSSLELGDSALYFCASSARGTRADEQYFGPGTRLTVT.

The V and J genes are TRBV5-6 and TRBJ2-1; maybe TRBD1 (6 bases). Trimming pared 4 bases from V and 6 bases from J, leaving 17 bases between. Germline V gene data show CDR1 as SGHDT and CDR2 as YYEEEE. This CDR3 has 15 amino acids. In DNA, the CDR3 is TGTGCCAGCAGCCCAGGGGAAAGGGTCTCCAATGAGCAGTTCTTC. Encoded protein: CASSPGERVSNEQFF.

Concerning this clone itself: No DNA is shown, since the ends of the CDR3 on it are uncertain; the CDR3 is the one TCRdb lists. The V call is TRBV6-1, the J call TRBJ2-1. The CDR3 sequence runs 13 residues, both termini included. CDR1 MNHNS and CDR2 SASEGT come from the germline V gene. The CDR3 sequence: CASSEWGLGTGVF.

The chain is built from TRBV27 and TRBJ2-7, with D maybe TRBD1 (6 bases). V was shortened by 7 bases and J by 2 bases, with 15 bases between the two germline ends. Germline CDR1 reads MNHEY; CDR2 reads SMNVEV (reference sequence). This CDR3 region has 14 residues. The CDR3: CASTDQGNPYEQYF. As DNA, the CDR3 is TGTGCCAGCACCGACCAGGGGAATCCCTACGAGCAGTACTTC.

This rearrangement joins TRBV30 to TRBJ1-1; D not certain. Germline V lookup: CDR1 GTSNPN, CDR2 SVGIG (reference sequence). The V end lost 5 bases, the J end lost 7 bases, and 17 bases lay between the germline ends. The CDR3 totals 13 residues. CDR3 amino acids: CAWGWEDGGEAFF. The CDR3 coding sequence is TGTGCCTGGGGCTGGGAGGATGGAGGTGAAGCTTTCTTT.

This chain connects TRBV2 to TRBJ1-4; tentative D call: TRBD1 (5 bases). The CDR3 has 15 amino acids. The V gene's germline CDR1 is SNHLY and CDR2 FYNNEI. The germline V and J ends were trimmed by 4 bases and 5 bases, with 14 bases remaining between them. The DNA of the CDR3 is TGTGCCAGCAGTGCGGCCGGGGGTTTAAATGAAAAACTGTTTTTT. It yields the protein CASSAAGGLNEKLFF.

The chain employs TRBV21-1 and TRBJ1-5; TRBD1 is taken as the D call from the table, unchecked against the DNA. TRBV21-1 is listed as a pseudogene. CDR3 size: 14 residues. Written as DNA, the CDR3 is TGTGCCAGCCCACAGGACAGTTTCAATCAGCCCCAGCATTTT. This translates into CASPQDSFNQPQHF.

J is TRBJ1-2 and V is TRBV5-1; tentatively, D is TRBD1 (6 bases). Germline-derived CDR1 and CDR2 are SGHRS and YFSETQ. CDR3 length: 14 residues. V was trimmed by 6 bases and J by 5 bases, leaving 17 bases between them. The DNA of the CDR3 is TGCGCCAGCACCTCCGAGGGGGGCTGGTATGGCTACACCTTC. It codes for CASTSEGGWYGYTF.

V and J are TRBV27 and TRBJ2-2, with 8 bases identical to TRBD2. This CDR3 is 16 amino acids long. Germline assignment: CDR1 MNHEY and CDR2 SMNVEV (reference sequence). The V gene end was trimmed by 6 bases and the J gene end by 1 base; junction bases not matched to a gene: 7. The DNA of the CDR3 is TGTGCCAGCAGCTTAGCGGGACCGATGAACACCGGGGAGCTGTTTTTT. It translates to CASSLAGPMNTGELFF.